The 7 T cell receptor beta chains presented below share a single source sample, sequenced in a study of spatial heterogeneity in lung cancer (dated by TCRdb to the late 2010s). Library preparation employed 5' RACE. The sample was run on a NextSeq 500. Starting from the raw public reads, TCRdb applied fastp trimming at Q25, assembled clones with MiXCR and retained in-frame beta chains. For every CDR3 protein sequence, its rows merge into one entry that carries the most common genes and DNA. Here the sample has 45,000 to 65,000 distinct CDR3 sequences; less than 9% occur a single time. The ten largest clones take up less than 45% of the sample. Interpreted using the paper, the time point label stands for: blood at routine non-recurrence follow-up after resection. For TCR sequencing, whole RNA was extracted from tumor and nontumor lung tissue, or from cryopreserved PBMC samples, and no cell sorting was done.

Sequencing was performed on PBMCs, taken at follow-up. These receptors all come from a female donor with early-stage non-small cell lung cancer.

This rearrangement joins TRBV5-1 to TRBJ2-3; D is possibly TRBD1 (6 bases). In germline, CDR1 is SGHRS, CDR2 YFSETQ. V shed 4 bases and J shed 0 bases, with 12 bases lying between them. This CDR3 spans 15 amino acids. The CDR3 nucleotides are TGCGCCAGCAGCCCTGGACAGATTAGCACAGATACGCAGTATTTT. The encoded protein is CASSPGQISTDTQYF.

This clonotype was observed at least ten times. This chain's CDR3 is CSASKRAAGETQYF. The CDR3 DNA is TGCAGTGCTAGTAAACGGGCTGCCGGAGAGACCCAGTACTTC. This chain links TRBV20-1 with TRBJ2-5, with D uncertain. This CDR3 region has 14 residues. Germline V gene sequence: CDR1 DFQATT, CDR2 SNEGSKA (reference sequence). Between the trimmed V and J ends, which lost 3 bases and 4 bases, there was a span of 15 bases.

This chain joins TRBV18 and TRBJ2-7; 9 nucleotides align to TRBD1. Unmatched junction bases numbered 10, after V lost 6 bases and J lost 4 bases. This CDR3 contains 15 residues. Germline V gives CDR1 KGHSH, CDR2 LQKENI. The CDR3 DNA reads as TGTGCCAGCTCGCCATCCGGACAGGGGTTTTACGAGCAGTACTTC. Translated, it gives CASSPSGQGFYEQYF.

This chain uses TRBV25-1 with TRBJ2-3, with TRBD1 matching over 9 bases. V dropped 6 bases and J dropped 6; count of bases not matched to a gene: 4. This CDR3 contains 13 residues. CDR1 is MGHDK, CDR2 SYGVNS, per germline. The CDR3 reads CASSGDRVDTQYF. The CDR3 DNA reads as TGTGCCAGCAGCGGGGACAGGGTGGATACGCAGTATTTT.

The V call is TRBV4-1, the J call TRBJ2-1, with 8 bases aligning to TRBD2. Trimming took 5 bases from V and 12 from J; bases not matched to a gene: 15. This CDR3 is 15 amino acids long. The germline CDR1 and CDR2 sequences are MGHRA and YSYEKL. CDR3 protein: CASSYGGAISGGQFF. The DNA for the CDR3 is TGCGCCAGCAGCTACGGGGGGGCTATAAGTGGTGGGCAGTTCTTC.

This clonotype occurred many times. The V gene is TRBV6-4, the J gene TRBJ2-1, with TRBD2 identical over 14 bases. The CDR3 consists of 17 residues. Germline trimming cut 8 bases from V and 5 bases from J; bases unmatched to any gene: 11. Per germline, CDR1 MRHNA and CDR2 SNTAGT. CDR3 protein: CASGKSPGLAGDNEQFF. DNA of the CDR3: TGTGCCAGCGGAAAATCACCGGGACTAGCGGGGGACAATGAGCAGTTCTTC.

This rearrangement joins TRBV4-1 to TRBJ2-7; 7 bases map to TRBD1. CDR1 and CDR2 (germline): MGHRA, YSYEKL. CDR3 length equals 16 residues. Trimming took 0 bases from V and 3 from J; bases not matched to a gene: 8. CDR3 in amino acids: CASSQEGQGDLYEQYF. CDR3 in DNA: TGCGCCAGCAGCCAAGAAGGGCAGGGGGACCTCTACGAGCAGTACTTC.